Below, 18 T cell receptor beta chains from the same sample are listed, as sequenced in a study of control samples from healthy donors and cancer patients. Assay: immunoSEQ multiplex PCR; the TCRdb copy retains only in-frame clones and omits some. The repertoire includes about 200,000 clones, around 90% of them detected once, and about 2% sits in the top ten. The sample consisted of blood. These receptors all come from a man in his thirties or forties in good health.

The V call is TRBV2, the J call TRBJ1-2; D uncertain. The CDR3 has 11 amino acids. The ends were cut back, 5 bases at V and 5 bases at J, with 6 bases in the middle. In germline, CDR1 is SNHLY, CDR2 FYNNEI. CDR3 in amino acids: CASSLEYGYTF. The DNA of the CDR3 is TGTGCCAGCAGTCTAGAGTATGGCTACACCTTC.

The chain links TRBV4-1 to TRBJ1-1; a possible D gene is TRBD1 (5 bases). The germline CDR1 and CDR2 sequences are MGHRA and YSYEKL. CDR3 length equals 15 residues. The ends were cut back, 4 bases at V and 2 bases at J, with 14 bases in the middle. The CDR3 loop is CASSLLYGGNTEAFF. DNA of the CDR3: TGCGCCAGCAGCCTCCTGTATGGGGGTAACACTGAAGCTTTCTTT.

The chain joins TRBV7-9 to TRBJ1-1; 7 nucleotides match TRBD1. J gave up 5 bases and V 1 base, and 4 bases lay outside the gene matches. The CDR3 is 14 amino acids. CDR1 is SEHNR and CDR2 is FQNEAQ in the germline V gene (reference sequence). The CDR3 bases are TGTGCCAGCAGCTTAGGTACAGGGGAAACTGAAGCTTTCTTT. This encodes CASSLGTGETEAFF.

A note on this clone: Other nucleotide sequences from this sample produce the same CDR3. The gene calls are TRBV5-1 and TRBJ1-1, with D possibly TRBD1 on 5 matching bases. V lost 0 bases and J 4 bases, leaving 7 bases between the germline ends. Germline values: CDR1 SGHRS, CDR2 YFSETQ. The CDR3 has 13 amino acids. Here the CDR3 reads CASSLGGTTEAFF. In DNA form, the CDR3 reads TGCGCCAGCAGCTTGGGGGGCACCACTGAAGCTTTCTTT.

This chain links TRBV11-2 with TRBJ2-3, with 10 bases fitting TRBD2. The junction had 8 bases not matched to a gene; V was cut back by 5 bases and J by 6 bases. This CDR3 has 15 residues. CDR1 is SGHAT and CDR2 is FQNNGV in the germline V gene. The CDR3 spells CASSRELAGSDTQYF. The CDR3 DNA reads TGTGCCAGCAGCCGCGAACTAGCGGGGTCGGATACGCAGTATTTT.

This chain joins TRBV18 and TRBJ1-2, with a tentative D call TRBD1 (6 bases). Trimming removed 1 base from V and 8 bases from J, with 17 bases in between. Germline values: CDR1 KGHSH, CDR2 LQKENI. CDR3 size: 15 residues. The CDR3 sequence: CASSPRRQVGDGYTF. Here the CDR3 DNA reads TGTGCCAGCTCACCACGTCGACAGGTCGGGGACGGCTACACCTTC.

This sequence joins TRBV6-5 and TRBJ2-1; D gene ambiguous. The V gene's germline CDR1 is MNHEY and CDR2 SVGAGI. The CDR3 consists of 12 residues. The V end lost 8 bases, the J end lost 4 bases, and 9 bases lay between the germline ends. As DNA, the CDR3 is TGTGCCAGCCAACCAACTTACAATGAGCAGTTCTTC. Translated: CASQPTYNEQFF.

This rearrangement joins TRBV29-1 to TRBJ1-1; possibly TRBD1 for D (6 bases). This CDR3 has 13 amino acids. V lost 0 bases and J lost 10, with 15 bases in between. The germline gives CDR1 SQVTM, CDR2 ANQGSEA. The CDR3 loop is CSVEEGAARGAFF. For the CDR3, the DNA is TGCAGCGTTGAAGAGGGGGCCGCCCGGGGAGCTTTCTTT.

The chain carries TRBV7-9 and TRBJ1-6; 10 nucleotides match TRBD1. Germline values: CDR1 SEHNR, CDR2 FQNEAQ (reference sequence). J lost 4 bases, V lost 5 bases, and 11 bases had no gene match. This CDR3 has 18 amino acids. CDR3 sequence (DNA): TGTGCCAGCAGCGACCAATGGGGACAGGGGCTTTATAATTCACCCCTCCACTTT. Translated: CASSDQWGQGLYNSPLHF. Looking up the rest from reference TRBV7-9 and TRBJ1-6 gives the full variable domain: DTGVSQNPRHKITKRGQNVTFRCDPISEHNRLYWYRQTLGQGPEFLTYFQNEAQLEKSRLLSDRFSAERPKGSFSTLEIQRTEQGDSAMYLCASSDQWGQGLYNSPLHFGNGTRLTVT.

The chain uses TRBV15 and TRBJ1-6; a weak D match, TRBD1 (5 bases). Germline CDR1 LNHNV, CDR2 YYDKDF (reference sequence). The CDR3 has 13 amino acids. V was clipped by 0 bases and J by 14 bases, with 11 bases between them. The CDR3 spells CATSRDRGGSLHF. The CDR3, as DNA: TGTGCCACCAGCAGAGATCGGGGGGGGTCCCTCCACTTT.

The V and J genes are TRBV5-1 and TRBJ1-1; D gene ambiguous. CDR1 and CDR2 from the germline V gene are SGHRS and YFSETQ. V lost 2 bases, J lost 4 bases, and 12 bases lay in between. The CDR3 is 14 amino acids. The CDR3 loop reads CASSFRSQATEAFF. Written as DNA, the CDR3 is TGCGCCAGCAGCTTTCGGAGTCAGGCCACTGAAGCTTTCTTT.

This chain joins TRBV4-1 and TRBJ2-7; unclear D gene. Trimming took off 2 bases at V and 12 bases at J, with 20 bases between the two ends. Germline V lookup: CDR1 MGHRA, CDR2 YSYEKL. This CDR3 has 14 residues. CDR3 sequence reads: CASSQTTLGQPGYF. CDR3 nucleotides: TGCGCCAGCAGCCAAACTACCCTCGGGCAGCCCGGGTACTTC.

The CDR3 sequence: CASSIGPEKFGDQPQHF. The DNA of the CDR3 is TGTGCCAGTAGTATAGGGCCTGAAAAGTTCGGGGATCAGCCCCAGCATTTT. This chain connects TRBV19 to TRBJ1-5, with D uncertain. Trimming removed 1 base from V and 5 bases from J, with 18 bases in between. The germline gives CDR1 LNHDA, CDR2 SQIVND (reference sequence). The CDR3 is 17 residues long. Combining the CDR3 with reference TRBV19 and TRBJ1-5 gives the whole variable domain DGGITQSPKYLFRKEGQNVTLSCEQNLNHDAMYWYRQDPGQGLRLIYYSQIVNDFQKGDIAEGYSVSREKKESFPLTVTSAQKNPTAFYLCASSIGPEKFGDQPQHFGDGTRLSIL.

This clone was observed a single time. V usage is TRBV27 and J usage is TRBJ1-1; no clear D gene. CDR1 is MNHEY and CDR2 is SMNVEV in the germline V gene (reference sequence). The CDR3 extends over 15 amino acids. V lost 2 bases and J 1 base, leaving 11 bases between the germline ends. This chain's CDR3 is CASSLNSSPNTEAFF. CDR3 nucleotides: TGTGCCAGCAGTTTAAACTCAAGTCCGAACACTGAAGCTTTCTTT.

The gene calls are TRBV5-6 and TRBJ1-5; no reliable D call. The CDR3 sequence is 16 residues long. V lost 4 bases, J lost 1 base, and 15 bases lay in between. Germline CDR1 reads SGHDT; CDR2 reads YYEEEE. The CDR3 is CASSPRPARSNQPQHF. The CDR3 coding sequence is TGTGCCAGCAGCCCTCGTCCCGCCCGAAGCAATCAGCCCCAGCATTTT.

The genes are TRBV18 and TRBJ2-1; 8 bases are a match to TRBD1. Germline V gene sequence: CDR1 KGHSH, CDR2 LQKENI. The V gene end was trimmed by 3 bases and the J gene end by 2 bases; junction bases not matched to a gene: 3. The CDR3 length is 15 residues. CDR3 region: CASSPEQGAYNEQFF. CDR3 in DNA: TGTGCCAGCTCACCCGAACAGGGGGCCTACAATGAGCAGTTCTTC.

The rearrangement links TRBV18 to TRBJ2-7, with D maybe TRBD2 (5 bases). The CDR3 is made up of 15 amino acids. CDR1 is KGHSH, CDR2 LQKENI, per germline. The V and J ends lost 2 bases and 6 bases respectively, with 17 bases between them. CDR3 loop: CASSPFDLTTGEQYF. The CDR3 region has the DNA TGTGCCAGCTCACCATTCGACCTGACTACGGGCGAGCAGTACTTC.

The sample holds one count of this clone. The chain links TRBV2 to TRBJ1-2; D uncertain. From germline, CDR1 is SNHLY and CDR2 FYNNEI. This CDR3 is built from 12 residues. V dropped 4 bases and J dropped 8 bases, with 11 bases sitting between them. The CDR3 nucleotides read TGTGCCAGCAGTGGGGAGGGAGACGGCTACACCTTC. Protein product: CASSGEGDGYTF.